The rows below give T cell receptor beta chains drawn from one sample of a study of T cells of healthy individuals. TCRdb reprocessed the 5' RACE reads with MiXCR, giving one entry per CDR3 protein. The profile shows 90,000 to 100,000 distinct CDR3 sequences, 15% to 20% of them singletons. These receptors originate from a human donor in good health. Both conserved end residues are part of each CDR3. The order of the fields is V gene, clone size, D gene, J gene, CDR3 DNA, CDR3 protein. D genes are given only for firm matches. Clone size is shown for a subset of rows, as once, few, many or a class of expanded clone.

V: TRBV12-3/TRBV12-4; size: .; D: .; J: TRBJ2-7; DNA: TGTGCCAGCAGTTTACATACTAATCAAGTATTCGAGCAGTACTTC; CDR3: CASSLHTNQVFEQYF
V: TRBV20-1; size: .; D: TRBD2; J: TRBJ2-1; DNA: TGCAGTGCGCCAGGACTAGTGGGTAACAATGAGCAGTTCTTC; CDR3: CSAPGLVGNNEQFF
V: TRBV28; size: many; D: .; J: TRBJ2-6; DNA: TGTGCCAGCAGTTTTCGGGGCTTCTCTGGGGCCAACGTCCTGACTTTC; CDR3: CASSFRGFSGANVLTF
V: TRBV12-3/TRBV12-4; size: few; D: .; J: TRBJ2-5; DNA: TGTGCCAGCAGTTTTCGGCGTCAAGAGACCCAGTACTTC; CDR3: CASSFRRQETQYF
V: TRBV6-5; size: .; D: TRBD1; J: TRBJ1-2; DNA: TGTGCCAGCAGTCCAAACGCAGGGGGCACCTACACCTTC; CDR3: CASSPNAGGTYTF
V: TRBV4-2; size: .; D: .; J: TRBJ1-1; DNA: TGTGCCAGCAGCCAAGGGGGAGAAGCTTTCTTT; CDR3: CASSQGGEAFF
V: TRBV3-2; size: many; D: .; J: TRBJ2-7; DNA: TGTGCCAGCAGCCAAGACTCGAGGGGGAAACTCTACGAGCAGTACTTC; CDR3: CASSQDSRGKLYEQYF
V: TRBV20-1; size: many; D: TRBD2; J: TRBJ2-5; DNA: TGCAGTGCTAGAGATCCTAGCGGGGGGGATAAGACCCAGTACTTC; CDR3: CSARDPSGGDKTQYF
V: TRBV28; size: few; D: .; J: TRBJ2-5; DNA: TGTGCCAGCAGTCGTGTCCGGGGTCGTGGACTCGGGGAGACCCAGTACTTC; CDR3: CASSRVRGRGLGETQYF
V: TRBV27; size: .; D: TRBD2; J: TRBJ2-7; DNA: TGTGCCAGCAGTCCAGGACTAGAGGGGCACGAGCAGTACTTC; CDR3: CASSPGLEGHEQYF
V: TRBV25-1; size: many; D: .; J: TRBJ2-3; DNA: TGTGCCAGCAGTGAATTCGGGTTCGGAGCAGATACGCAGTATTTT; CDR3: CASSEFGFGADTQYF
V: TRBV5-1; size: .; D: .; J: TRBJ2-3; DNA: TGCGCCAGCAGCCTGGGGGACGGAGATACGCAGTATTTT; CDR3: CASSLGDGDTQYF
V: TRBV5-1; size: .; D: .; J: TRBJ2-3; DNA: TGCGCCAGCAGCTTGGCGTCGGGTCTAGATACGCAGTATTTT; CDR3: CASSLASGLDTQYF
V: TRBV4-1; size: .; D: .; J: TRBJ2-1; DNA: TGCGCCAGCAGCCAAGATGGGCAGGGAACCAATGAGCAGTTCTTC; CDR3: CASSQDGQGTNEQFF
V: TRBV7-2; size: few; D: .; J: TRBJ2-3; DNA: TGTGCCAGCAGCTTACAGCTTAGGGGAGGAGATACGCAGTATTTT; CDR3: CASSLQLRGGDTQYF
V: TRBV5-1; size: .; D: .; J: TRBJ2-3; DNA: TGCGCCAGCAGCGTAACCGGGACTAGCACAGATACGCAGTATTTT; CDR3: CASSVTGTSTDTQYF
V: TRBV7-9; size: .; D: .; J: TRBJ1-1; DNA: TGTGCCAGCATGGGACGGCTGAACACTGAAGCTTTCTTT; CDR3: CASMGRLNTEAFF
V: TRBV14; size: many; D: TRBD2; J: TRBJ2-1; DNA: TGTGCCAGCAGCCCGACTAGCGTATACAATGAGCAGTTCTTC; CDR3: CASSPTSVYNEQFF
V: TRBV20-1; size: .; D: .; J: TRBJ2-7; DNA: TGCAGTGCTAGAGTGGGGGGTTTTGAGTACGAGCAGTACTTC; CDR3: CSARVGGFEYEQYF
V: TRBV6-5; size: few; D: TRBD2; J: TRBJ2-5; DNA: TGTGCCAGCAGTTACTCCTGGAGTGCGGGAGCGCTAGAGACCCAGTACTTC; CDR3: CASSYSWSAGALETQYF
V: TRBV28; size: .; D: .; J: TRBJ1-4; DNA: TGTGCCAGCAGATCCCCAACAGGGCCAGGACGTGAAAAACTGTTTTTT; CDR3: CASRSPTGPGREKLFF
V: TRBV29-1; size: few; D: TRBD1; J: TRBJ2-7; DNA: TGCAGCGTTTCCAGACCGGGACAGGGGGGATACGAGCAGTACTTC; CDR3: CSVSRPGQGGYEQYF
V: TRBV29-1; size: .; D: .; J: TRBJ1-1; DNA: TGCAGCGTTTGGGGATTCGGGGACACTGAAGCTTTCTTT; CDR3: CSVWGFGDTEAFF
V: TRBV6-6; size: .; D: TRBD1; J: TRBJ1-6; DNA: TGTGCCAGCAGTTACCCGCCGGGACAGGGGTATTCACCCCTCCACTTT; CDR3: CASSYPPGQGYSPLHF
V: TRBV10-3; size: many; D: .; J: TRBJ1-5; DNA: TGTGCCACCGGACTTGAAGGCCAGCCCCAGCATTTT; CDR3: CATGLEGQPQHF
V: TRBV27; size: many; D: .; J: TRBJ1-6; DNA: TGTGCCAGCAGTTTAATCTTCGGACGGACCCTCCACTTT; CDR3: CASSLIFGRTLHF
V: TRBV19; size: many; D: TRBD2; J: TRBJ2-7; DNA: TGTGCCAGTAGTCCGACCCCTCGGGGGGGGAGAAGCTACGAGCAGTACTTC; CDR3: CASSPTPRGGRSYEQYF
V: TRBV4-3; size: .; D: .; J: TRBJ2-7; DNA: TGCGCCAGCAGCCAAACAGCGCTCCCCACCTACGAGCAGTACTTC; CDR3: CASSQTALPTYEQYF
V: TRBV28; size: .; D: .; J: TRBJ1-1; DNA: TGTGCCACCACCGGCGTGATGAACACTGAAGCTTTCTTT; CDR3: CATTGVMNTEAFF
V: TRBV21-1; size: few; D: .; J: TRBJ1-1; DNA: TGTGCCAGCCGAAGTCACCGGGCAAAAGCTTTCTTT; CDR3: CASRSHRAKAFF
V: TRBV20-1; size: .; D: TRBD2; J: TRBJ2-5; DNA: TGCAGTGCTAGAGATGCCCAGCGGGGCCAAGAGACCCAGTACTTC; CDR3: CSARDAQRGQETQYF
V: TRBV20-1; size: few; D: TRBD2; J: TRBJ2-5; DNA: TGCAGTGCTAGCGGCGCGGGGGGCTTGGGTGAGACCCAGTACTTC; CDR3: CSASGAGGLGETQYF
V: TRBV9; size: .; D: .; J: TRBJ1-1; DNA: TGTGCCAGCAGCGTAGTTGGGACACCTTACACTGAAGCTTTCTTT; CDR3: CASSVVGTPYTEAFF
V: TRBV4-3; size: once; D: .; J: TRBJ1-6; DNA: TGCGCCAGCAGCCACGCCTTGGGCAGGAGCAATTCACCCCTCCACTTT; CDR3: CASSHALGRSNSPLHF
V: TRBV27; size: .; D: .; J: TRBJ2-3; DNA: TGTGCCAGCAGTTTATCGTATCAGGCAGATACGCAGTATTTT; CDR3: CASSLSYQADTQYF
V: TRBV12-3/TRBV12-4; size: many; D: .; J: TRBJ2-1; DNA: TGTGCCAGCAGTCCTACCCCCGGGCGGCTGTACAATGAGCAGTTCTTC; CDR3: CASSPTPGRLYNEQFF
V: TRBV2; size: few; D: TRBD1; J: TRBJ2-3; DNA: TGTGCCAGCAGTGACAGGGGGAAGGATACGCAGTATTTT; CDR3: CASSDRGKDTQYF
V: TRBV18; size: .; D: .; J: TRBJ2-7; DNA: TGTGCCAGCTCATCCATCGGGGCGTACGAGCAGTACTTC; CDR3: CASSSIGAYEQYF
V: TRBV5-1; size: few; D: .; J: TRBJ2-3; DNA: TGCGCCAGCAGCTTTTCTGGCAGCCCTAGCACAGATACGCAGTATTTT; CDR3: CASSFSGSPSTDTQYF
V: TRBV20-1; size: few; D: .; J: TRBJ1-5; DNA: TGCAGTGCTTACGACAGCTATAGCAATCAGCCCCAGCATTTT; CDR3: CSAYDSYSNQPQHF
V: TRBV7-9; size: many; D: .; J: TRBJ1-2; DNA: TGTGCCAGCAGCGTCAGGGGCCGGGGGGACTATGGCTACACCTTC; CDR3: CASSVRGRGDYGYTF
V: TRBV7-9; size: .; D: .; J: TRBJ2-2; DNA: TGTGCCAGCAGCCCTGGACAGTCCACCGGGGAGCTGTTTTTT; CDR3: CASSPGQSTGELFF
V: TRBV4-2; size: .; D: TRBD1; J: TRBJ2-1; DNA: TGTGCCAGCAGCCAAGATCTCGGACAGGTCAATGAGCAGTTCTTC; CDR3: CASSQDLGQVNEQFF
V: TRBV2; size: few; D: .; J: TRBJ1-1; DNA: TGTGCCAGCAGGCCTGAACGGGGCACTGAAGCTTTCTTT; CDR3: CASRPERGTEAFF
V: TRBV12-3/TRBV12-4; size: few; D: TRBD1; J: TRBJ1-5; DNA: TGTGCCAGCAGTCGTCGACAGGGGGTGGGTCAGCCCCAGCATTTT; CDR3: CASSRRQGVGQPQHF
V: TRBV20-1; size: many; D: .; J: TRBJ2-1; DNA: TGCAGTGCCACTATGAGAGGTGAGCAGTTCTTC; CDR3: CSATMRGEQFF
V: TRBV10-3; size: .; D: .; J: TRBJ2-2; DNA: TGTGCCATCAGTGAGTTGTTCGCTAGCGAGAACGGGGAGCTGTTTTTT; CDR3: CAISELFASENGELFF